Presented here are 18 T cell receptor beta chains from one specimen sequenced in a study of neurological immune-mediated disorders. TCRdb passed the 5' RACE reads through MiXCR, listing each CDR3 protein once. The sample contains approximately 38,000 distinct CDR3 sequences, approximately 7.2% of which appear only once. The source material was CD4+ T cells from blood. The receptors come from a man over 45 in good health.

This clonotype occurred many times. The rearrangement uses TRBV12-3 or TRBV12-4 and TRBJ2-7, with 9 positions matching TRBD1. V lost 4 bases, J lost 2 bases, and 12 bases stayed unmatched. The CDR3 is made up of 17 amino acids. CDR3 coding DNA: TGTGCCAGCAGTTCCGCCGGGACAGGGACTCCCCCCTACGAGCAGTACTTC. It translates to CASSSAGTGTPPYEQYF.

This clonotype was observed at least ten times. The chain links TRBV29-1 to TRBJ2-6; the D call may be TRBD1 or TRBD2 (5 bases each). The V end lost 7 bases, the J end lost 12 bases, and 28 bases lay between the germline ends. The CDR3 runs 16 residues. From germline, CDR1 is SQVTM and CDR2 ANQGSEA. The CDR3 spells CSAQGSLWGSSPVLTF. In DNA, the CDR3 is TGCAGCGCCCAAGGCAGTCTCTGGGGCTCTAGCCCCGTCCTGACTTTC.

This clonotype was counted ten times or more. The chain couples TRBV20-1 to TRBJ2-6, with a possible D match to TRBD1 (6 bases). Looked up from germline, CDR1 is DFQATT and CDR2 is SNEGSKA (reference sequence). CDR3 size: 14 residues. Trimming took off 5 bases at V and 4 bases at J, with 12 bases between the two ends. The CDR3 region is CSALDSSGANVLTF. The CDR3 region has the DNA TGCAGTGCTCTGGACAGCTCCGGGGCCAACGTCCTGACTTTC.

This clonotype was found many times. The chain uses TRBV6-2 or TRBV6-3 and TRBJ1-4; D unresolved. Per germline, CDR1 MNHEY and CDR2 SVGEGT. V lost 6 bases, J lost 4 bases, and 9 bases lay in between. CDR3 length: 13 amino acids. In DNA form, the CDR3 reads TGTGCCAGCAGGAAACAGAATAATGAAAAACTGTTTTTT. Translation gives CASRKQNNEKLFF.

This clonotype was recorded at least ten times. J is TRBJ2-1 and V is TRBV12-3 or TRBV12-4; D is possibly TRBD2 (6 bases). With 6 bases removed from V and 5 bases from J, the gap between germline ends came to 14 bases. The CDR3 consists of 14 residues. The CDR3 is CASRTSGANNEQFF. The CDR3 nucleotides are TGTGCCAGCAGGACTAGTGGAGCCAACAATGAGCAGTTCTTC.

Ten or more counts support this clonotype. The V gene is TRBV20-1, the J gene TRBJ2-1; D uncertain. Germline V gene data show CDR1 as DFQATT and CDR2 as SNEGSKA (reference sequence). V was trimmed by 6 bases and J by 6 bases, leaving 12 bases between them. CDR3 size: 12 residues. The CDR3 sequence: CSARRPFNEQFF. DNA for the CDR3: TGCAGTGCCCGGCGGCCTTTCAATGAGCAGTTCTTC.

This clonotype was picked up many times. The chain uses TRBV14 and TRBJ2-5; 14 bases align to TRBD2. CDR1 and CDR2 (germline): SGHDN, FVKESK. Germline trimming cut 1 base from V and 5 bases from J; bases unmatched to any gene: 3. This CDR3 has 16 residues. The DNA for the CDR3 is TGTGCCAGCAGCCAAGCCGGGACTAGCGGGAGTGAGACCCAGTACTTC. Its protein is CASSQAGTSGSETQYF.

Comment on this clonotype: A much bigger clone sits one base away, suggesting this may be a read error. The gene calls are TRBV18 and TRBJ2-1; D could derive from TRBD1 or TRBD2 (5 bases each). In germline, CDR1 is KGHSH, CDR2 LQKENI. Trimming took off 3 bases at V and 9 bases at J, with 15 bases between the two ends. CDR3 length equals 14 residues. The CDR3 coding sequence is TGTGCCAGCTCACCGGGACCCACTACACGTGAGCAGTTCTTC. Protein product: CASSPGPTTREQFF.

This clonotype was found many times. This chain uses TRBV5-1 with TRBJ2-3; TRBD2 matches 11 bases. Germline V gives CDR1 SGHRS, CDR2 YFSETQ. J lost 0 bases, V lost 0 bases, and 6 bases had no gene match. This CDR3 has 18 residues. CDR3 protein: CASSLGGTSGPSTDTQYF. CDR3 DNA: TGCGCCAGCAGCTTGGGTGGGACTAGCGGACCAAGCACAGATACGCAGTATTTT.

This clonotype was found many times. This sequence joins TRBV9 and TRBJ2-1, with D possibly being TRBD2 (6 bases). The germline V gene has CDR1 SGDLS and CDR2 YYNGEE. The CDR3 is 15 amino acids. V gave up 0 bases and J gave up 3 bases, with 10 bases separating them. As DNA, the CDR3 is TGTGCCAGCAGCGTAGCGGGAGCTGGCTACAATGAGCAGTTCTTC. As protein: CASSVAGAGYNEQFF.

The CDR3 coding sequence is TGCAGTGTCGCCTCTGAGAGCGATGAGCAGTTCTTC. Translating it yields CSVASESDEQFF. The chain uses TRBV20-1 and TRBJ2-1; D remains ambiguous. Trimming pared 7 bases from V and 8 bases from J, leaving 15 bases between. This CDR3 is built from 12 residues. From germline, CDR1 is DFQATT and CDR2 SNEGSKA (reference sequence).

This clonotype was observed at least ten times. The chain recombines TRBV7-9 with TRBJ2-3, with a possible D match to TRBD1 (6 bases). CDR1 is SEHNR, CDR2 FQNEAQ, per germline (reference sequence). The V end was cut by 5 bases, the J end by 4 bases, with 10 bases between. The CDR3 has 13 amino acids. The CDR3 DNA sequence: TGTGCCAGCAGCAGAGGGACATCAGATACGCAGTATTTT. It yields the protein CASSRGTSDTQYF.

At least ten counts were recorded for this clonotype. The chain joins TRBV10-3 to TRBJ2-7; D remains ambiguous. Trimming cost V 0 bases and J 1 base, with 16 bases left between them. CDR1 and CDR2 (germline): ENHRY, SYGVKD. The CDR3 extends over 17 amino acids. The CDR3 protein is CAISESPRRSPSYEQYF. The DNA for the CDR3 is TGTGCCATCAGTGAGTCACCCCGGCGGAGTCCGTCCTACGAGCAGTACTTC.

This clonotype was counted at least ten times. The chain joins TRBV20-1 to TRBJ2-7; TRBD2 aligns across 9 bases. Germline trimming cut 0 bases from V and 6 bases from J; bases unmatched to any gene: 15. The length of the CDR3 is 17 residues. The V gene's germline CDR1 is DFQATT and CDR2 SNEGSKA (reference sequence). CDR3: CSARDSRPSGTIGEQYF. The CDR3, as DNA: TGCAGTGCTAGAGATAGCCGGCCTAGCGGGACGATTGGCGAGCAGTACTTC.

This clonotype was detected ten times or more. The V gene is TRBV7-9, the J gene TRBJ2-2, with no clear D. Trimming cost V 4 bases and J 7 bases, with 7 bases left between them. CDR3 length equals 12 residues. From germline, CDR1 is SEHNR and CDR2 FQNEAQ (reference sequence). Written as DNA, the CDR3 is TGTGCCAGCAGCTCGGGCCACGGGGAGCTGTTTTTT. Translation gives CASSSGHGELFF.

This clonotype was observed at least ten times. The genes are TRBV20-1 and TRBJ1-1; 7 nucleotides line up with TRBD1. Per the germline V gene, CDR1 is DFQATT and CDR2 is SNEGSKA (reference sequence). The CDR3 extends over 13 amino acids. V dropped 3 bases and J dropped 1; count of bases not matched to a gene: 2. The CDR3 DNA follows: TGCAGTGCTAGCAGGGGGGGGAACACTGAAGCTTTCTTT. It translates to CSASRGGNTEAFF.

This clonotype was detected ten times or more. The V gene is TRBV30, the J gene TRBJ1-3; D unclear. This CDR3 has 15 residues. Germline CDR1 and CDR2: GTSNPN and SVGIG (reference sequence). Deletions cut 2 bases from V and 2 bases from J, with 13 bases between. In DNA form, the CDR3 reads TGTGCCTGGAGTAAGGGAGCCCTTCCTGGAAACACCATATATTTT. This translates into CAWSKGALPGNTIYF.

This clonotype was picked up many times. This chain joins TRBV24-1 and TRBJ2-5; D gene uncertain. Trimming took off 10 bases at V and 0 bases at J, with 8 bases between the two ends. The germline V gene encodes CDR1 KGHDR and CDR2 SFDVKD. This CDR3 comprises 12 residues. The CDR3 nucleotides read TGTGCCACGATGGGGTACCAAGAGACCCAGTACTTC. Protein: CATMGYQETQYF.